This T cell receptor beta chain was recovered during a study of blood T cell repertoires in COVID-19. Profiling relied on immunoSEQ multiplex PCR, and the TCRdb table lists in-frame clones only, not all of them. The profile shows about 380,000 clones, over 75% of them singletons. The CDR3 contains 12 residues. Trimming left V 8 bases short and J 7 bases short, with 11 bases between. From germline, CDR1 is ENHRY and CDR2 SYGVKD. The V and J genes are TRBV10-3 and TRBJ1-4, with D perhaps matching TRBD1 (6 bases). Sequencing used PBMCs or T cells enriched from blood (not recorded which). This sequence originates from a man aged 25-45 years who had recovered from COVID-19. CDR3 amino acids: CAIWDIGEKLFF. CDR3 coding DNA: TGTGCCATCTGGGACATAGGTGAAAAACTGTTTTTT.